Only a few counts were recorded for the clone carrying this TCR beta chain. Sequencing was performed with immunoSEQ multiplex PCR; in TCRdb, only in-frame clones are kept and a portion is missing. The sample contains approximately 74,000 clones, just over 85% of which appear only once. The data were obtained in a study of blood T cell repertoires in COVID-19. The source material was peripheral blood. This TCR derives from a woman of 80 years or more with active or convalescent COVID-19.

DNA for the CDR3: TGTGCCAGCAGTTATCATCGGGGGTTCAACGAGCAGTACTTC. Translating it yields CASSYHRGFNEQYF. This chain links TRBV6-2 or TRBV6-3 with TRBJ2-7; D may be TRBD2 (6 bases). Germline V gives CDR1 MNHEY, CDR2 SVGEGT. This CDR3 is 14 amino acids long. Trimming took off 3 bases at V and 5 bases at J, with 14 bases between the two ends.